This T cell receptor (beta chain) was identified in a study of technical replicates of blood from a handful of donors (dated by TCRdb to about 2017). Details on this clone: The antigen it binds to is not known. Base qualities are missing; no much larger clone stands one base away.

Measured from the cysteine to the phenylalanine, the CDR3 is 18 residues long. Only CDR3 DNA is held: 54 bases, read in frame from base 1. From the germline V gene, CDR1 is MNHNS and CDR2 is SASEGT. Trimming takes 0 bases from V and 3 bases from J, and the germline ends sit 21 bases apart. Library generation was performed with the immunoSEQ multiplex PCR assay. TCRdb re-hosts the immuneACCESS table, in-frame sequences only. Its copies lack some clones; in the studies checked, an unresolved V gene accounts for under half of them, and the cause for the rest is not known. The sample yields some 71,000 clones; nearly 98% were counted once. Roughly 0.17% of the sample goes to the ten largest clones.

The sequence was collected from a human donor in good health. The sample was T cells isolated from PBMCs. The rearranged chain carries TRBV6-1 and TRBJ2-7; possibly the D gene is TRBD2, per 6 matching bases. The sequence in DNA is TGTGCCAGCAGTGAAGCCGGACCTCTGGGATGGGGGGACTACGAGCAGTACTTC. Translated, it reads CASSEAGPLGWGDYEQYF.